The 17 T cell receptor beta chains below come from one sample, sequenced in a study of graft-versus-host responses after intestinal transplantation. The data were produced by immunoSEQ multiplex PCR, yet TCRdb's version contains in-frame clones alone and is incomplete. The sample has about 9,200 clones; under 95% are singletons. Sequences were derived from PBMCs, sampled around 47 days after intestinal transplant. All receptors come from a human patient who received an intestinal transplant, so some T cells may come from the graft donor.

J is TRBJ2-1 and V is TRBV25-1, with D perhaps TRBD2 (5 bases). Between the trimmed V and J ends, which lost 3 bases and 4 bases, there was a span of 13 bases. The CDR3 is made up of 15 amino acids. The germline gives CDR1 MGHDK, CDR2 SYGVNS. Written as DNA, the CDR3 is TGTGCCAGCAGTGAGGCTCTAGCCTTTTACAATGAGCAGTTCTTC. Translated: CASSEALAFYNEQFF.

The chain employs TRBV6-5 and TRBJ2-1; the match to TRBD2 covers 14 bases. The V and J ends lost 6 bases and 13 bases, in that order; junction bases with no gene match: 11. Per germline, CDR1 MNHEY and CDR2 SVGAGI. The CDR3 has 15 amino acids. The CDR3 bases are TGTGCCAGCAGCACCCGACTAGCGGGGGGGCCTTCACAGTTCTTC. Amino acid sequence: CASSTRLAGGPSQFF.

V gene TRBV7-9 combines with J gene TRBJ1-6; D is ambiguous. V was shortened by 1 base and J by 8 bases, with 12 bases between the two germline ends. The length of the CDR3 is 15 residues. Germline V gene lookup returns CDR1 SEHNR and CDR2 FQNEAQ (reference sequence). CDR3 loop: CASSLDGGPDSPLHF. CDR3 DNA: TGTGCCAGCAGCTTAGATGGCGGACCAGATTCACCCCTCCACTTT.

The rearrangement links TRBV27 to TRBJ2-7; no clear D gene. Trimming stripped 6 bases from V and 4 bases from J, with 4 bases between. The CDR3 loop spans 10 amino acids. Per germline, CDR1 MNHEY and CDR2 SMNVEV (reference sequence). CDR3 DNA sequence: TGTGCCAGCAGCTCATACGAGCAGTACTTC. Translated, it gives CASSSYEQYF.

The chain recombines TRBV7-2 with TRBJ2-1; D remains unclear. The CDR3 loop spans 15 amino acids. V lost 1 base, J lost 4 bases, and 11 bases lay in between. Per the germline V gene, CDR1 is SGHTA and CDR2 is FQGNSA. The CDR3 spells CASSLGLRVYNEQFF. In DNA, the CDR3 is TGTGCCAGCAGCTTAGGTTTAAGGGTTTACAATGAGCAGTTCTTC.

The chain has TRBV27 and TRBJ1-1; no clear D gene. Germline V gene lookup returns CDR1 MNHEY and CDR2 SMNVEV (reference sequence). CDR3 length: 16 residues. Trimming cost V 2 bases and J 0 bases, with 13 bases left between them. The CDR3 spells CASSLGQNAMNTEAFF. In DNA form, the CDR3 reads TGTGCCAGCAGTTTAGGGCAGAACGCCATGAACACTGAAGCTTTCTTT.

The CDR3, as DNA: TGTGCCAGCAGCTTAGGGCGCTCTGGAAACACCATATATTTT. Translated, it gives CASSLGRSGNTIYF. The chain links TRBV7-9 to TRBJ1-3; D is undetermined. Germline V gene lookup returns CDR1 SEHNR and CDR2 FQNEAQ (reference sequence). V was pared by 1 base and J by 0 bases, with 4 bases between. This CDR3 contains 14 residues.

About this clone: In the same sample, other DNA sequences code for this CDR3. The gene calls are TRBV4-1 and TRBJ2-5; 11 bases agree with TRBD2. Trimming at V came to 1 base and at J to 2 bases, leaving 6 bases not matched to a gene. This CDR3 has 17 amino acids. The germline gives CDR1 MGHRA, CDR2 YSYEKL. CDR3 protein: CASSQGASGGWQETQYF. The DNA of the CDR3 is TGCGCCAGCAGCCAAGGAGCTAGCGGGGGGTGGCAAGAGACCCAGTACTTC.

CDR3 bases: TGCGCCAGCAGCTTCTGGACTAGCGGGGGGCCAGATACGCAGTATTTT. Residues: CASSFWTSGGPDTQYF. The rearrangement links TRBV5-1 to TRBJ2-3; TRBD2 agrees at 14 bases. This CDR3 comprises 16 residues. Looked up from germline, CDR1 is SGHRS and CDR2 is YFSETQ. V shed 2 bases and J 4 bases; nucleotides not matched to a gene: 3.

The chain has TRBV6-6 and TRBJ2-5; D is unresolved. The CDR3 runs to 15 residues. Per germline, CDR1 MNHNY and CDR2 SVGAGI (reference sequence). V was pared by 5 bases and J by 5 bases, with 18 bases between. CDR3 nucleotides: TGTGCCAGCAGTACACTTGGACGGGTATCCGAGACCCAGTACTTC. This encodes CASSTLGRVSETQYF.

This chain connects TRBV7-3 to TRBJ2-1, with D maybe TRBD2 (6 bases). This CDR3 is built from 15 residues. V gave up 1 base and J gave up 6 bases, with 13 bases separating them. Germline CDR1 is SGHTA and CDR2 is FQGTGA. This CDR3 reads CASSLMGEARNEQFF. CDR3 DNA: TGTGCCAGCAGCTTAATGGGGGAGGCCCGCAATGAGCAGTTCTTC.

The chain carries TRBV7-4 and TRBJ2-2; D is perhaps TRBD2 (5 bases). The germline V gene encodes CDR1 SGHVT and CDR2 SQSDAQ. The CDR3 has 16 amino acids. Trimming removed 1 base from V and 2 bases from J, with 11 bases in between. CDR3 amino acids: CASSLGGQVNTGELFF. CDR3 nucleotides: TGTGCCAGCAGCTTAGGCGGGCAGGTAAACACCGGGGAGCTGTTTTTT.

The V call is TRBV9, the J call TRBJ2-1, with 7 bases aligning to TRBD2. The germline gives CDR1 SGDLS, CDR2 YYNGEE. The CDR3 extends over 15 amino acids. The trim removed 0 bases at V and 4 bases at J, leaving 4 bases unmatched. CDR3 in DNA: TGTGCCAGCAGCGTAGGCGGGGGAACATACAATGAGCAGTTCTTC. Protein: CASSVGGGTYNEQFF.

The gene calls are TRBV7-9 and TRBJ1-2, with D perhaps matching TRBD1 (5 bases). The germline gives CDR1 SEHNR, CDR2 FQNEAQ (reference sequence). The CDR3 spans 16 residues. The ends were cut back, 1 base at V and 2 bases at J, with 14 bases in the middle. The DNA of the CDR3 is TGTGCCAGCAGCTTAGACACAAAGGGACTGAACTATGGCTACACCTTC. This encodes CASSLDTKGLNYGYTF.

V and J are TRBV10-2 and TRBJ2-3; D unclear. Germline V gene data show CDR1 as WSHSY and CDR2 as SAAADI. This CDR3 spans 15 amino acids. V lost 2 bases to trimming and J lost 0 bases, with 9 bases between them. Written as DNA, the CDR3 is TGCGCCAGCAGTGAGGTGGCCCCTAGCACAGATACGCAGTATTTT. This translates into CASSEVAPSTDTQYF.

V is TRBV4-1 and J is TRBJ1-2; tentative D call: TRBD1 (6 bases). Germline CDR1 reads MGHRA; CDR2 reads YSYEKL. V was clipped by 0 bases and J by 3 bases, with 14 bases between them. The CDR3 sequence is 16 residues long. DNA of the CDR3: TGCGCCAGCAGCCAAGACCCAGGGGAATCCTACTATGGCTACACCTTC. Translating gives CASSQDPGESYYGYTF.

The chain links TRBV14 to TRBJ2-7; D perhaps matches TRBD1 (5 bases). Germline CDR1 and CDR2: SGHDN and FVKESK. This CDR3 region has 15 residues. Trimming left V 3 bases short and J 5 bases short, with 17 bases between. CDR3 in amino acids: CASSHFPQGLHEQYF. CDR3 DNA: TGTGCCAGCAGCCATTTTCCCCAGGGTTTACACGAGCAGTACTTC.